A selection of T cell receptor beta chains follows, all from one sample in a study of T-cell reconstitution after alpha-beta-depleted transplantation in children. One entry per CDR3 protein results from TCRdb running MiXCR on the PCR reads. The repertoire holds about 98,000 distinct CDR3 sequences, with roughly 6% as singletons. This specimen was PBMCs, mostly from graft donor cells, taken 60 days after TCRalphabeta/CD19-depleted stem cell transplant. The receptors were sampled from a female patient aged 2 to 10 who had a stem cell transplant for Fanconi anemia, so the T cells may come from the graft donor. Both conserved end residues are trimmed from each CDR3.

CDR3aa: ASTLVALPTDTQY
v_gene: TRBV28
len: 13

CDR3aa: ASSGTAASTNEKLF
v_gene: TRBV5-1
len: 14

CDR3aa: ASSEKTQLNSPLH
v_gene: TRBV6-1
len: 13

CDR3aa: AWSGGVGGYT
v_gene: TRBV30
len: 10

CDR3aa: ASGLTGAPYNEQF
v_gene: TRBV6-2/TRBV6-3
len: 13

CDR3aa: ASGLAGQGEQY
v_gene: TRBV12-5
len: 11

CDR3aa: ASSKGPGGGARNIQY
v_gene: TRBV21-1
len: 15

CDR3aa: ASSSFSRDRVATNEKLF
v_gene: TRBV5-1
len: 17

CDR3aa: ASRHNQGDTQY
v_gene: TRBV28
len: 11

CDR3aa: ASSQGYQGYGYT
v_gene: TRBV28
len: 12

CDR3aa: ASSFRTSGRAENEQF
v_gene: TRBV27
len: 15

CDR3aa: ASSLLSSGFGGVYEQY
v_gene: TRBV5-1
len: 16

CDR3aa: ASSQNGAGDITYEQH
v_gene: TRBV7-3
len: 15

CDR3aa: ASSPLTEGPYEQY
v_gene: TRBV27
len: 13

CDR3aa: ASSETDGTSGGLYEQY
v_gene: TRBV2
len: 16

CDR3aa: ASSHTSGQTTQY
v_gene: TRBV5-1
len: 12

CDR3aa: ASSPKVNTEAF
v_gene: TRBV6-1
len: 11

CDR3aa: ASSLGLAGPTYEQY
v_gene: TRBV7-9
len: 14

CDR3aa: ASSYKGVGSDTQY
v_gene: TRBV12-3/TRBV12-4
len: 13

CDR3aa: ASSLALADTYTQY
v_gene: TRBV5-1
len: 13

CDR3aa: ASSQGQGGGYT
v_gene: TRBV5-1
len: 11

CDR3aa: ASSFRQGSYNEQF
v_gene: TRBV5-1
len: 13

CDR3aa: ASSPTTGELF
v_gene: TRBV9
len: 10

CDR3aa: ASGLPPCWCFPSTDTQY
v_gene: TRBV12-5
len: 17

CDR3aa: SADRSSYNEQF
v_gene: TRBV20-1
len: 11

CDR3aa: ASSTLGLAYNEQF
v_gene: TRBV4-2
len: 13

CDR3aa: ATEGNRGEQY
v_gene: TRBV10-3
len: 10

CDR3aa: ASSLGRGHYGYT
v_gene: TRBV12-3/TRBV12-4
len: 12

CDR3aa: SARPYEQY
v_gene: TRBV20-1
len: 8

CDR3aa: SVPPGGSWGYT
v_gene: TRBV20-1
len: 11

CDR3aa: ASSLASGTQY
v_gene: TRBV7-9
len: 10

CDR3aa: SVVGQGMINEQF
v_gene: TRBV29-1
len: 12

CDR3aa: SVYRVWDTEAF
v_gene: TRBV29-1
len: 11

CDR3aa: ATSPGYLGEQY
v_gene: TRBV15
len: 11

CDR3aa: ASSPPGVLRTEAF
v_gene: TRBV18
len: 13

CDR3aa: SAEGTGSYEQY
v_gene: TRBV29-1
len: 11

CDR3aa: ASSQDIWSGGPTDTQY
v_gene: TRBV3-1
len: 16

CDR3aa: ASSPGTSRPDTQY
v_gene: TRBV11-2
len: 13

CDR3aa: ASSPSSGYEQY
v_gene: TRBV3-1
len: 11